This T cell receptor (beta chain) was recovered during a study of PD-1 blockade in classical Hodgkin lymphoma. Using immunoSEQ multiplex PCR, the repertoire was profiled, and TCRdb retains in-frame clones only, with some absent. This table has around 26,000 clones, around 75% appearing once. The time point was: cycle 4 day 1 (C4D1), after 5 to 7 weeks of nivolumab. Each patient relapsed following autologous stem cell transplantation, and prior brentuximab vedotin exposure differed. CD4+ T cells were purified from thawed PBMCs by magnetic negative selection. V gave up 7 bases and J gave up 0 bases, with 19 bases separating them. This CDR3 comprises 16 residues. The germline V gene has CDR1 MNHNY and CDR2 SVGAGI (reference sequence).

The chain couples TRBV6-6 to TRBJ2-7, with D unclear. This clonotype was sampled from a human donor with classical Hodgkin lymphoma. This material consisted of CD4+ T cells from blood, taken before the fourth cycle of nivolumab. The CDR3 DNA follows: TGTGCCAGCACGGACCCAGGATCAATGAGCTCCTACGAGCAGTACTTC. Its translation is CASTDPGSMSSYEQYF.